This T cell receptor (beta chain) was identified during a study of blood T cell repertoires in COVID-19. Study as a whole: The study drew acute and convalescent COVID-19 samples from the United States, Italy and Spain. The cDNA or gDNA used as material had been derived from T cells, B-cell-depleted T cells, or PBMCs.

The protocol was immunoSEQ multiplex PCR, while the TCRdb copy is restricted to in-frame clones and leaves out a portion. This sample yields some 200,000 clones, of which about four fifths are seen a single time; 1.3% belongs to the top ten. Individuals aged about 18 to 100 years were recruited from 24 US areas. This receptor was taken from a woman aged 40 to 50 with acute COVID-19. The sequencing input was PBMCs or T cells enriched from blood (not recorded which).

Here the CDR3 DNA reads TGTGCCAGCAGCTCAGCGGGAGACGGCAGTGAGCAGTTCTTC. Translation: CASSSAGDGSEQFF. The V and J genes are TRBV7-3 and TRBJ2-1; TRBD2 matches at 8 bases. Germline V gene sequence: CDR1 SGHTA, CDR2 FQGTGA. CDR3 size: 14 residues. The ends lost 4 bases at V and 9 bases at J; junction bases unmatched: 8.